This entry describes one T cell receptor (beta chain). The target antigen is unknown. The junction and the germline gene differ at one end; a read error may be behind it. Researchers took RNA transcripts and amplified the TCR beta CDR3 regions from them. The TCR CDR3 first-round RT-PCR relied on the HTBI primer set. TCRdb passed the multiplex PCR reads through MiXCR, listing each CDR3 protein once. The data show hundreds of thousands of distinct CDR3 sequences, around 21% seen once. Pregnant or lactating patients were excluded, as were those with uncontrolled infection or other autoimmune disease. The CDR3 totals 13 residues. Per the germline V gene, CDR1 is SNHLY and CDR2 is FYNNEI. This sample stems from a study of T cells in Graves' hyperthyroidism and ophthalmopathy. In the study overall: The authors collected peripheral blood at initial diagnosis, before any treatment.

Regarding the study as a whole: Before onset, by a median of approximately 6.8 months, the model predicted ophthalmopathy.

The TCR was taken from a man aged 25 to 40 with Graves' ophthalmopathy. The chain is built from TRBV2 and TRBJ1-5; TRBD1 is a possible D gene (6 bases). The specimen sequenced was blood. The CDR3 is CTSSPDRNQPQHF. CDR3 bases: TGTACCAGCAGTCCTGACAGGAATCAGCCCCAGCATTTT.